The subject of this entry is one TCR beta chain. Its antigen is not yet known. The sample belongs to a study of CXCR3-negative and CXCR3-positive naive CD8 T cells (dated by TCRdb to between 2018 and 2021). About the study as a whole: Some 130 million TRB reads were obtained in total, roughly 1.5 +/- 0.3 million reads per library. Diversity and physicochemical repertoire analyses were performed on around ten donors pooled from two independent experiments. For the TRBV-TRBJ cluster analysis, the naive subsets came from 5 donors, while the memory cells came from 3 donors. General findings and caveats noted by the study authors: Because surface CD5, which is linked to self-reactivity in mice, was comparable between the naive subsets, TCR interaction strength was also inferred from the physicochemical properties of TRB CDR3s. Both naive subsets had comparably high repertoire diversity, while memory CD8+ T cells had much lower repertoire diversity. Freshly isolated PBMCs were used for most assays because CXCR3 expression partially decreased after cryopreservation. TRBV-TRBJ usage was similar between naive CXCR3-negative and CXCR3-positive cells from the same donor, while memory cells showed distinct patterns. Compared with CXCR3-negative naive cells, CXCR3-positive naive cells had TRB CDR3s with higher hydrophobicity (lower Kidera factor 4), lower energy, and higher strength and volume indices.

TCRdb shows the sequencer as NextSeq 550. The Human TCR Profiling Kit (MiLaboratory) was used to prepare UMI-labeled 5' RACE TRB cDNA libraries. cDNA synthesis used the entire amount of extracted RNA, and PCR amplification then used the entire amount of cDNA produced. Libraries were prepared in parallel with an identical number of PCR cycles. Per the original workflow: With a requirement of at least two reads per UMI, MIGEC and MiXCR extracted about 52,000 +/- 9,100 unique UMI-labeled TRB cDNA molecules per library. On average, around 40,000 +/- 10,000 functional in-frame TRB CDR3 nucleotide clonotypes lacking stop codons were found per library. After each sample was downsampled to 5000 UMI-labeled TRB molecules, VDJtools was used to calculate diversity metrics such as normalized Shannon-Wiener and Chao1. VDJtools was used to calculate clonotype-size-weighted physicochemical properties of the central five CDR3 residues, namely interaction energy, strength, volume and Kidera factor 4. Based on TCRdb reprocessing of the reads, there is one entry per CDR3 protein sequence, and DNA is missing. TCRdb assigned the V and J calls; the authors' analysis was not used. The table of this sample itemizes tens of thousands of distinct CDR3 sequences. The ten largest clones represent more than 0.45% of the sample.

Reading the germline V gene (reference sequence) gives CDR1 SEHNR and CDR2 FQNEAQ. Including cysteine and phenylalanine, the CDR3 has 16 amino acids. This entry has no DNA. For every CD8+ T cell subset, 300,000 cells were flow-sorted straight into RLT lysis buffer, and each subset was sorted in triplicate. Naive CD8+ T cells were defined stringently as CD45RO-CCR7+CD27+CD95- to exclude memory contaminants. Peripheral blood mononuclear cells were isolated from buffy coats by standard density gradient centrifugation. Naive CXCR3-negative and CXCR3-positive CD8+ T cells were flow-sorted on a FACSAria III. Total RNA was extracted from sorted cells with an RNeasy Mini Kit.

This TCR was sampled from a human donor in good health. Some clones in this sample may be carry-over from other donors' samples. The source material was naive CXCR3+ CD8+ T cells from blood. The cell subset or site tag for this specimen amounts to: CD45RO-CCR7+CD27+CD95- naive CD8+ T cells expressing CXCR3 (TNR3+). The rearranged segments are TRBV7-9 and TRBJ2-5; the TRBD1 assignment by TCRdb is unverifiable without DNA. CDR3 loop: CASSGGPLGSAETQYF.